A selection of T cell receptor beta chains follows, all from one sample in a study of cytomegalovirus exposure and HLA in healthy donors. Sequencing was performed with immunoSEQ multiplex PCR; in TCRdb, only in-frame clones are kept and a portion is missing. Among 150,000 to 200,000 clones listed, 65% to 90% were seen once. What was sequenced was PBMCs. Source of these receptors: a man aged 50-60 years in good health and CMV-seropositive. Both conserved end residues are part of each CDR3. Each record gives: D gene, J gene, clone size, V gene, CDR3 protein, CDR3 DNA. The D gene is left open where the match is weak. Where a row states a size, it is once, few, many or the class of an expanded clone; other rows omit it.

D: .; J: TRBJ2-3; size: .; V: TRBV10-1; CDR3: CASSVIVSDTQYF; DNA: TGCGCCAGCAGTGTGATAGTGTCAGATACGCAGTATTTT
D: .; J: TRBJ2-2; size: .; V: TRBV18; CDR3: CASSPLETGELFF; DNA: TGTGCCAGCTCACCACTCGAGACCGGGGAGCTGTTTTTT
D: .; J: TRBJ2-3; size: few; V: TRBV7-9; CDR3: CASSPDSVPGLVQYF; DNA: TGTGCCAGCAGCCCGGACTCAGTCCCCGGACTGGTGCAGTATTTT
D: TRBD2; J: TRBJ2-3; size: .; V: TRBV7-2; CDR3: CASSPGGGRTDTQYF; DNA: TGTGCCAGCAGCCCCGGGGGGGGGCGCACAGATACGCAGTATTTT
D: .; J: TRBJ1-5; size: few; V: TRBV11-3; CDR3: CASSLATGLHSNQPQHF; DNA: TGTGCCAGCAGCTTGGCTACAGGCCTACATAGCAATCAGCCCCAGCATTTT
D: .; J: TRBJ1-1; size: .; V: TRBV5-1; CDR3: CASSLDRQSTEAFF; DNA: TGCGCCAGCAGCTTGGACAGGCAGAGCACTGAAGCTTTCTTT
D: .; J: TRBJ2-1; size: .; V: TRBV5-1; CDR3: CASSPRQGTSQGEQFF; DNA: TGCGCCAGCAGCCCCAGACAGGGGACTAGCCAAGGGGAGCAGTTCTTC
D: TRBD1; J: TRBJ1-2; size: .; V: TRBV19; CDR3: CASSISGGTGTNYGYTF; DNA: TGTGCCAGTAGTATATCTGGGGGGACAGGGACTAACTATGGCTACACCTTC
D: .; J: TRBJ1-1; size: .; V: TRBV11-2; CDR3: CASSPQSMNTEAFF; DNA: TGTGCCAGCAGCCCCCAGTCCATGAACACTGAAGCTTTCTTT
D: .; J: TRBJ2-2; size: .; V: TRBV5-5; CDR3: CASSFNTMNTGELFF; DNA: TGTGCCAGCAGCTTTAACACTATGAACACCGGGGAGCTGTTTTTT